The 11 T cell receptor beta chains given below trace back to one sample, sequenced in a study of radiation and T cells in renal cell carcinoma. Profiling relied on immunoSEQ multiplex PCR, and the TCRdb table lists in-frame clones only, not all of them. The table records about 130,000 clones, around 90% of them present only once. The time point is: blood 2 weeks post-SBRT. Noted treatment: 15 Gy SBRT to primary tumor, nephrectomy 4 weeks later. The sequencing here drew on blood, taken from a patient whose treatment included radiotherapy and nephrectomy. The origin of the receptors is a woman aged 70-85 years with renal cell carcinoma.

This clone has only a few counts. The chain recombines TRBV6-6 with TRBJ1-1, with D possibly being TRBD1 (5 bases). Trimming stripped 6 bases from V and 5 bases from J, with 7 bases between. Germline CDR1 reads MNHNY; CDR2 reads SVGAGI (reference sequence). The CDR3 sequence is 11 residues long. CDR3 DNA sequence: TGTGCCAGCAGCAAGGGGACTGAAGCTTTCTTT. Encoded protein: CASSKGTEAFF.

This chain links TRBV18 with TRBJ1-5; weak D call: TRBD1 (6 bases). Germline V gene sequence: CDR1 KGHSH, CDR2 LQKENI. V shed 5 bases and J shed 7 bases, with 15 bases lying between them. The CDR3 totals 14 residues. This chain's CDR3 is CASSTTGFNQPQHF. The CDR3 nucleotides are TGTGCCAGCTCAACGACAGGTTTCAACCAGCCCCAGCATTTT.

The chain is built from TRBV5-4 and TRBJ2-3; D may be TRBD1 or TRBD2 (6 bases each). Germline V gene data show CDR1 as SGHNT and CDR2 as YYREEE (reference sequence). The V gene lost 4 bases and the J gene lost 5 bases, with 11 bases spanning the gap. CDR3 length equals 13 residues. This chain's CDR3 is CASSNGGIDTQYF. CDR3 in DNA: TGTGCCAGCAGCAACGGGGGCATAGATACGCAGTATTTT.

The rearrangement joins TRBV6-1 to TRBJ1-5; 7 nucleotides match TRBD1. V shed 8 bases and J 7 bases; nucleotides not matched to a gene: 11. This CDR3 comprises 14 residues. Germline CDR1 MNHNS, CDR2 SASEGT. In nucleotides, the CDR3 is TGTGCCAGCGGGCAGACAGGGCTCGGGCAGCCCCAGCATTTT. It specifies CASGQTGLGQPQHF.

The chain joins TRBV11-2 to TRBJ1-2; tentative D call: TRBD1 (6 bases). The V gene's germline CDR1 is SGHAT and CDR2 FQNNGV. This CDR3 comprises 16 residues. Trimming pared 4 bases from V and 4 bases from J, leaving 19 bases between. CDR3 coding DNA: TGTGCCAGCAGCTCAGCTCGGGGGCAGAGGGGCTATGGCTACACCTTC. It translates to CASSSARGQRGYGYTF.

This clone was picked up one time. This rearrangement joins TRBV5-6 to TRBJ2-2, with D perhaps TRBD1 (5 bases). Germline CDR1 reads SGHDT; CDR2 reads YYEEEE. CDR3 size: 15 residues. The V gene lost 9 bases and the J gene lost 4 bases, with 19 bases spanning the gap. The DNA of the CDR3 is TGTGCCACGGCTAGGGGTACTCGTAGCACCGGGGAGCTGTTTTTT. Amino acid sequence: CATARGTRSTGELFF.

The V call is TRBV4-3, the J call TRBJ2-1; TRBD2 is a possible D gene (7 bases). V shed 0 bases and J shed 7 bases, with 13 bases lying between them. This CDR3 comprises 15 residues. Germline V gives CDR1 LGHNA, CDR2 YSLEER. The CDR3 DNA reads as TGCGCCAGCAGCCAAGATCTCGGGGGGCCTAATGAGCAGTTCTTC. Translating gives CASSQDLGGPNEQFF.

J is TRBJ2-2 and V is TRBV5-4; D is undetermined. Per germline, CDR1 SGHNT and CDR2 YYREEE (reference sequence). With 0 bases removed from V and 1 base from J, the gap between germline ends came to 7 bases. The CDR3 sequence is 15 residues long. DNA for the CDR3: TGTGCCAGCAGCTTGGGGAAAGGGAACACCGGGGAGCTGTTTTTT. Its protein is CASSLGKGNTGELFF.

The V gene is TRBV4-3, the J gene TRBJ2-5, with 7 bases fitting TRBD1. Germline CDR1 LGHNA, CDR2 YSLEER. CDR3 length: 14 residues. V shed 1 base and J 3 bases; nucleotides not matched to a gene: 2. The CDR3, as DNA: TGCGCCAGCAGCCAAGTACAGGGGAAAGAGACCCAGTACTTC. Its protein product is CASSQVQGKETQYF.

The V gene is TRBV4-3, the J gene TRBJ2-1; 12 bases map to TRBD2. This CDR3 is 18 amino acids long. Germline V gene lookup returns CDR1 LGHNA and CDR2 YSLEER. J lost 0 bases, V lost 3 bases, and 6 bases had no gene match. The CDR3 DNA is TGCGCCAGCAGCCACAGGACTAGCGGGGACGCCTCCTACAATGAGCAGTTCTTC. It is translated as CASSHRTSGDASYNEQFF.

The genes are TRBV29-1 and TRBJ2-7; 7 bases fit TRBD1. CDR1 SQVTM and CDR2 ANQGSEA come from the germline V gene. Germline trimming cut 4 bases from V and 3 bases from J; bases unmatched to any gene: 3. The CDR3 consists of 12 residues. The CDR3 loop reads CSVGRDSYEQYF. CDR3 sequence (DNA): TGCAGCGTTGGCCGGGACAGCTACGAGCAGTACTTC.